What follows is one TCR beta chain and its context. Its antigen remains unidentified. Germline loops: CDR1 LGHNA, CDR2 YNFKEQ. The V and J ends lost 2 bases and 3 bases respectively, with 14 bases between them. This CDR3 has 15 residues. This sample was taken from a study of T-cell reconstitution after alpha-beta-depleted transplantation in children. Findings of the study overall: About two months after transplant, alpha-beta T cells reportedly came from several hundred expanded graft clones. T-cell counts and diversity at one year following transplant were attributed mainly to newly produced T cells. Surviving recipient T cells and intrathymic progenitors accounted for some patients' high TCRbeta diversity at day 60.

As it was prepared, the TCRbeta library received unique molecular identifiers. TCRdb reanalysed the PCR reads using MiXCR and keeps one entry per CDR3 protein. The repertoire has almost 600,000 distinct CDR3 sequences, roughly a quarter of them found once; the top ten carry 30% to 40%. This clonotype originated in a boy under two years old with Wiskott-Aldrich syndrome, due to receive a stem cell transplant. Specimen: PBMCs, collected before TCRalphabeta/CD19-depleted stem cell transplant. This chain uses TRBV4-2 with TRBJ2-7; D unresolved. CDR3 DNA sequence: TGTGCCAGCAGCCAAAGGAGCGAGCCTTACTACGAGCAGTACTTC. This encodes CASSQRSEPYYEQYF.